The present TCR beta chain was sequenced within a study of shared T cell receptors in the human thymus (dated by TCRdb to the early 2020s). As for the study more broadly: The study examined how the human thymus generates shared, self-reactive T-cell receptor alpha chains.

In its sample, this clone was seen once. The clone's antigen remains unknown. Base qualities were left out, and no much larger clone turns up one base away. Libraries were built with the immunoSEQ multiplex PCR assay. Held by TCRdb, this immuneACCESS table contains in-frame sequences only and omits some clones. Under half of the omission traces to an unresolved V gene where checked; the cause of the rest is unknown. For this sample the table gives 720,000 or so clones, of which roughly 85% were detected only once. About 0.0098% of the sample lies in the top ten. This sample was also put to use in a study of human thymus T cells. The second source states: Donors were immunologically healthy infants undergoing open corrective cardiac surgery for congenital heart defects in Finland. The thymus tissue came from surgical resects taken out during corrective cardiac surgery. V and J gene segment usage appeared biased in both thymic and peripheral blood repertoires. The related research found that thymic TCR repertoires overlapped highly between unrelated individuals. The study used about 8 infant thymus samples plus four related peripheral blood samples to characterize TCR alpha and beta repertoires. The infant donors were about 6 to 244 days old, and the cohort included six or seven males and a couple of females. After being mechanically released from the tissue, thymocytes were kept at -70 degrees C in pellets of 10-30 million cells. Genomic DNA was extracted from frozen cell pellets with a QIAsymphony instrument. Using the immunoSEQ multiplex PCR assay, the TCRB and TCRAD loci were amplified from a standardized quantity of quality-controlled genomic DNA. Amplicons spanned the V(D)J region at a length sufficient to cover the CDR3 and identify V and J genes. The commercial immunoSEQ service was used to sequence amplicons on an Illumina platform. Corrections for primer bias and sequencing errors followed previously described methods, while TCRAD and TCRB definitions were based on the IMGT database. immunoSEQ Analyzer 3.0 and VDJTools were used for repertoire analysis, which covered basic statistics, V/J segment usage, diversity estimates, rarefaction and pairwise overlap. To estimate diversity, the Chao1, ChaoE, Efron-Thisted, Shannon and inverse Simpson indices were applied, and diversity was also estimated on datasets down-sampled to the smallest sample. Repertoire overlap used strict matching of CDR3 nucleotide sequence, V gene and J gene, with Jaccard-based multidimensional scaling clustering. Thymus samples yielded on average roughly 790,000 unique TCRB clonotypes, compared with 70,000 to 85,000 from blood samples.

This TCR was sampled from a girl less than two years old with a congenital heart defect. Donor details come from another sample of the same person, matched by shared clones. The sample was thymocytes.

The DNA reads as follows: TGTGCCTGGAGCCCCGGGGGTCTCCTTATGAACACTGAAGCTTTCTTT. Its translation is CAWSPGGLLMNTEAFF. This sequence uses TRBV30 and TRBJ1-1, and the D gene may be TRBD1, 5 bases matching. The CDR3 numbers 16 residues from cysteine through phenylalanine. Only the CDR3 DNA stays, 48 bases, in frame from base 1. CDR1 and CDR2 are read off the germline V gene (reference sequence) as GTSNPN and SVGIG. Trimming at the junction amounts to 3 bases on V and 0 bases on J, and the germline ends lie 17 bases apart.